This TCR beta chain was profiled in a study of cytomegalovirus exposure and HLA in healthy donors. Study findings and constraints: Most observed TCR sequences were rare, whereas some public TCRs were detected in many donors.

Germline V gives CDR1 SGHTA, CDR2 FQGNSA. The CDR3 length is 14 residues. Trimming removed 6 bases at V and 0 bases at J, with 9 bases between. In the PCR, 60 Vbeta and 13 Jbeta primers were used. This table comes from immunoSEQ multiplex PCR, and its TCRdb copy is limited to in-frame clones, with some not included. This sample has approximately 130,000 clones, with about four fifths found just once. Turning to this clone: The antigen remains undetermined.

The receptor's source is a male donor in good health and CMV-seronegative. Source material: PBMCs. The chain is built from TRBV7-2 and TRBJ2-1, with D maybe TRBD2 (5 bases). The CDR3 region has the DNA TGTGCCAGCAGGACGACTATCTCCTACAATGAGCAGTTCTTC. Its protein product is CASRTTISYNEQFF.